This TCR beta chain was obtained from a study of regulatory T cells in long-lasting Graves disease. This clonotype has ten or more counts. Its antigen is not known. General observations from the study: Gene preferences differed: TRBV28, TRBJ1-2, TRBJ2-5 in persistent cases.

Time point in this sample: newly diagnosed GD, antithyroid drugs for less than 3 months. After RNA was extracted from PBMCs, the TCR library was made from it. According to the study, TCR beta libraries were built with iRepertoire HTBI primers and CDR3-region Arm-PCR. TCRdb re-called the multiplex PCR reads with MiXCR, one entry per CDR3 protein. Seen here are about 440,000 distinct CDR3 sequences, about 15% observed once, and the top ten hold about a sixth. The CDR3 runs 15 residues. CDR1 KGHDR and CDR2 SFDVKD come from the germline V gene. V lost 9 bases, J lost 9 bases, and 14 bases stayed unmatched. This same sample was also part of a study on T cells in Graves' hyperthyroidism and ophthalmopathy. That study adds: First-round RT-PCR with HTBI primers amplified the TCR CDR3 region. Most clonotypes expanded in thyroid above 0.001 were likewise present in blood. Ophthalmopathy onset followed model prediction by a median approximately 5.9 months.

The chain couples TRBV24-1 to TRBJ2-1, with 9 positions matching TRBD2. This clonotype was sampled from a young woman with Graves disease. The source was peripheral blood mononuclear cells (PBMCs), collected at new diagnosis, from a patient treated with antithyroid drugs. The CDR3 sequence is CATSGVGGRAGEQFF. Written as DNA, the CDR3 is TGTGCCACCTCCGGAGTTGGCGGGAGGGCCGGTGAGCAGTTCTTC.